This TCR beta chain is drawn from a study of OX40 agonist ivuxolimab in advanced cancers. Broader study findings: At 0.1-3.0 mg/kg, partial responders had clonal expansion among the lowest observed.

Sequencing was performed with immunoSEQ multiplex PCR; in TCRdb, only in-frame clones are kept and a portion is missing. The sample has about 72,000 clones, 85% to 90% seen once. V dropped 1 base and J dropped 7; count of bases not matched to a gene: 2. The germline V gene encodes CDR1 LGHNA and CDR2 YNFKEQ. This CDR3 spans 14 amino acids. Regarding this clone: Its specificity is unknown.

Systemic immunosuppression or a history of autoimmune disease excluded patients. Baseline was the first blood sampling point, followed by cycle 4 day 1 and cycle 7 day 1. This clonotype was obtained from an adult with an advanced solid tumor such as melanoma, head and neck, liver or kidney cancer. The chain links TRBV4-2 to TRBJ2-1; 9 positions agree with TRBD1. The starting material was CD4+ or CD8+ T cells sorted from blood, obtained in a trial of the OX40 agonist ivuxolimab. CDR3 loop: CASSQGTGANEQFF. CDR3 sequence (DNA): TGTGCCAGCAGCCAAGGGACAGGGGCGAATGAGCAGTTCTTC.